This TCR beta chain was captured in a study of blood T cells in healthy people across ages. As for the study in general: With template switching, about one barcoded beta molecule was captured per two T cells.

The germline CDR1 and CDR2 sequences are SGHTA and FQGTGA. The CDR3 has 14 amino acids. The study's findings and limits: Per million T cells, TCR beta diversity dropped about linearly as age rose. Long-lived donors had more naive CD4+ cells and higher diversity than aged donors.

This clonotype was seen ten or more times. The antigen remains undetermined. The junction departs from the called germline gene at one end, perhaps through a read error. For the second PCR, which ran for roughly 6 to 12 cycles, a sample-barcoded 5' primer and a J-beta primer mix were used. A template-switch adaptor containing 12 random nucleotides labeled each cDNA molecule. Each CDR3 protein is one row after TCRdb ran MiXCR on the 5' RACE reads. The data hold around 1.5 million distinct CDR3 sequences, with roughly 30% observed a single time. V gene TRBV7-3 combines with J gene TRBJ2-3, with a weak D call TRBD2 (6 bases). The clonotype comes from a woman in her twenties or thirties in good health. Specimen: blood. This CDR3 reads CASSPGLDTDTQYF. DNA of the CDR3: TGCGCCAGCAGCCCGGGACTTGACACAGATACGCAGTATTTT.